These 12 T cell receptor beta chains were all obtained from the same sample, sequenced in a study of T cell responses to AZD1222 COVID-19 vaccine. Here immunoSEQ multiplex PCR was the method, and the copy in TCRdb shows in-frame clones only, minus some. This table has roughly 40,000 clones, less than 85% appearing once. This material consisted of peripheral blood, taken on day 0 of AZD1222 vaccination. The receptor source for this set is an adult in good health.

This chain links TRBV5-4 with TRBJ2-7; 8 bases align to TRBD1. CDR3 size: 17 residues. CDR1 and CDR2 from the germline V gene are SGHNT and YYREEE (reference sequence). The V segment lost 1 base and the J segment 3 bases; nucleotides outside the gene matches: 12. CDR3 sequence: CASSLPSLRTGYYEQYF. The CDR3 DNA follows: TGTGCCAGCAGCTTGCCGAGCCTGCGGACAGGGTACTACGAGCAGTACTTC. Supplemented by reference TRBV5-4 and TRBJ2-7, the full variable domain reads ETGVTQSPTHLIKTRGQQVTLRCSSQSGHNTVSWYQQALGQGPQFIFQYYREEENGRGNFPPRFSGLQFPNYSSELNVNALELDDSALYLCASSLPSLRTGYYEQYFGPGTRLTVT.

A word on this clone: Compared with germline, one end of the junction differs, possibly owing to a read error. The rearrangement joins TRBV5-6 to TRBJ2-7; the D is unclear. The CDR3 loop spans 15 amino acids. The V gene's germline CDR1 is SGHDT and CDR2 YYEEEE. Here the CDR3 DNA reads TGTGCCAGCACCTTGGGGTGGGGATCCCCCTACGAGCAGTACTTC. Its protein product is CASTLGWGSPYEQYF.

The chain employs TRBV7-9 and TRBJ2-1, with D tentatively TRBD1 (6 bases). The germline V and J ends were trimmed by 1 base and 7 bases, with 11 bases remaining between them. CDR1 and CDR2 from the germline V gene are SEHNR and FQNEAQ (reference sequence). This CDR3 is built from 14 residues. The CDR3 DNA reads TGTGCCAGCAGCTTAGAGGTCAGGGGAAATGAGCAGTTCTTC. It yields the protein CASSLEVRGNEQFF.

V usage is TRBV2 and J usage is TRBJ2-1, with 9 bases aligning to TRBD1. The V gene's germline CDR1 is SNHLY and CDR2 FYNNEI. The CDR3 loop spans 17 amino acids. Trimming removed 6 bases from V and 7 bases from J; junction bases left unmatched: 16. As DNA, the CDR3 is TGTGCCAGCAGCCCAAGGTCCGGGACAGGGTGGAGGAATGAGCAGTTCTTC. This encodes CASSPRSGTGWRNEQFF.

The chain is built from TRBV7-4 and TRBJ2-7; 9 bases are shared with TRBD2. Germline V gene sequence: CDR1 SGHVT, CDR2 SQSDAQ. V lost 2 bases to trimming and J lost 3 bases; unmatched junction nucleotides: 14. CDR3 length equals 18 residues. Here the CDR3 reads CASSLCNRSSGVYYEQYF. CDR3 bases: TGTGCCAGCAGCTTATGCAACCGATCTAGCGGGGTTTACTACGAGCAGTACTTC.

The genes are TRBV7-9 and TRBJ2-2; maybe TRBD1 (5 bases). With 5 bases removed from V and 0 bases from J, the gap between germline ends came to 7 bases. The length of the CDR3 is 14 residues. Germline CDR1 SEHNR, CDR2 FQNEAQ (reference sequence). CDR3 coding DNA: TGTGCCAGCAGCCCAGGGTCGAACACCGGGGAGCTGTTTTTT. Its translation: CASSPGSNTGELFF.

V is TRBV10-1 and J is TRBJ2-3; TRBD1 or TRBD2 may be the D gene (5 bases each). The germline CDR1 and CDR2 sequences are WNHNN and SYGVQD (reference sequence). This CDR3 is 15 amino acids long. V shed 6 bases and J shed 1 base, with 14 bases lying between them. As DNA, the CDR3 is TGCGCCAGCAGGGCCGGGGAAGGGGGCACAGATACGCAGTATTTT. It codes for CASRAGEGGTDTQYF.

V usage is TRBV2 and J usage is TRBJ2-1; the match to TRBD2 covers 11 bases. This CDR3 is 16 amino acids long. V lost 1 base, J lost 6 bases, and 5 bases stayed unmatched. Germline V gene sequence: CDR1 SNHLY, CDR2 FYNNEI. The CDR3 loop is CASSEGTSGLRNEQFF. CDR3 coding DNA: TGTGCCAGCAGTGAAGGGACTAGCGGGCTACGCAATGAGCAGTTCTTC. Complete variable domain (other parts from reference TRBV2 and TRBJ2-1): EPEVTQTPSHQVTQMGQEVILRCVPISNHLYFYWYRQILGQKVEFLVSFYNNEISEKSEIFDDQFSVERPDGSNFTLKIRSTKLEDSAMYFCASSEGTSGLRNEQFFGPGTRLTVL.

V is TRBV19 and J is TRBJ2-3, with 7 bases that match TRBD2. This CDR3 spans 13 amino acids. Trimming took 4 bases from V and 8 from J; bases not matched to a gene: 6. Per the germline V gene, CDR1 is LNHDA and CDR2 is SQIVND (reference sequence). The CDR3 nucleotides are TGTGCCAGTAGTACTAGCGGCCGGGGTACGCAGTATTTT. Translating gives CASSTSGRGTQYF.

The rearrangement joins TRBV24-1 to TRBJ2-2; 7 bases line up with TRBD1. CDR3 length: 15 residues. Germline loops: CDR1 KGHDR, CDR2 SFDVKD. V lost 6 bases and J lost 3; bases outside the gene matches: 6. The CDR3 bases are TGTGCCACCAGTCAGGGACAGAGGGACACCGGGGAGCTGTTTTTT. It specifies CATSQGQRDTGELFF.

The chain links TRBV5-4 to TRBJ2-2, with D possibly called TRBD1 or TRBD2 (7 bases each). Per germline, CDR1 SGHNT and CDR2 YYREEE (reference sequence). With 0 bases removed from V and 4 bases from J, the gap between germline ends came to 16 bases. The CDR3 consists of 17 residues. The CDR3 protein is CASSLVGGSGGTGELFF. For the CDR3, the DNA is TGTGCCAGCAGCTTGGTCGGGGGGTCAGGGGGCACCGGGGAGCTGTTTTTT.

V gene TRBV20-1 combines with J gene TRBJ2-7; the D is unclear. The germline gives CDR1 DFQATT, CDR2 SNEGSKA (reference sequence). This CDR3 spans 11 amino acids. The CDR3 DNA is TGCAGCCCCCTGGCCGGGTCCGAGCAGTACTTC. This codes for CSPLAGSEQYF.